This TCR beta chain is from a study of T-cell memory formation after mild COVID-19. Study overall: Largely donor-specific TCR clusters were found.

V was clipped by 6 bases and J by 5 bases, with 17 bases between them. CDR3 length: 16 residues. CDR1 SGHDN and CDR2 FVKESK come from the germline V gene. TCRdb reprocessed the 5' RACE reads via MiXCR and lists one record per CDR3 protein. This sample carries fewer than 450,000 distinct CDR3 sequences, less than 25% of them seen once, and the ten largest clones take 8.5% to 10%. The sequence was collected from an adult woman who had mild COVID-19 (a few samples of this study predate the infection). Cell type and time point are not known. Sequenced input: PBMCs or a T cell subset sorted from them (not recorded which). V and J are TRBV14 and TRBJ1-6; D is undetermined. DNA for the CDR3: TGTGCCAGCAGGGATGGCCTCCTGCCCGATAATTCACCCCTCCACTTT. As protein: CASRDGLLPDNSPLHF.